This T cell receptor beta chain originates from a study of T cell responses to AZD1222 COVID-19 vaccine. Between the trimmed V and J ends, which lost 7 bases and 8 bases, there was a span of 11 bases. The germline V gene encodes CDR1 MNHEY and CDR2 SVGAGI. This CDR3 is built from 11 residues. Notes on this clone: Antigen unknown.

The repertoire was sequenced with immunoSEQ multiplex PCR; TCRdb's copy has only in-frame clones and lacks some. This table has about 86,000 clones, roughly 90% appearing once. Whole-study results and caveats: Baseline serostatus was positive in only a handful of AZD1222 recipients. Receipt of two AZD1222 doses was followed by a rise in Spike-specific TCR breadth and depth. Most donors were white British and more were female, and clonal diversity was possibly underestimated.

V usage is TRBV6-5 and J usage is TRBJ2-5, with no clear D. This specimen consisted of peripheral blood, obtained 28 days after the second AZD1222 dose. The source of this sequence is an adult who received the AZD1222 COVID-19 vaccine. CDR3: CASNHGVTQYF. The DNA for the CDR3 is TGTGCCAGCAATCATGGAGTAACCCAGTACTTC.